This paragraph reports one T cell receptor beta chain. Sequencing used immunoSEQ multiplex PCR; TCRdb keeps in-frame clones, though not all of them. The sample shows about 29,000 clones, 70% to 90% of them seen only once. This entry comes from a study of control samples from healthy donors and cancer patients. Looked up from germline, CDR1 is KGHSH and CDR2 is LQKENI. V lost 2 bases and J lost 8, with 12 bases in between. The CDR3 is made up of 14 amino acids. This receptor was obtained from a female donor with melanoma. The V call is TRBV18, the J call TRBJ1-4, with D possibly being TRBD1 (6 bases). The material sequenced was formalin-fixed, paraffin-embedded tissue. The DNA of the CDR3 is TGTGCCAGCTCACCATGGGGGGCAGGAGAAAAACTGTTTTTT. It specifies CASSPWGAGEKLFF.